This T cell receptor (beta chain) was identified in a study of T cell changes during pregnancy in multiple sclerosis. The CDR3 length is 16 residues. The V gene end was trimmed by 2 bases and the J gene end by 4 bases; junction bases not matched to a gene: 7. CDR1 is SGHNT, CDR2 YYREEE, per germline (reference sequence). Some clones are missing from TCRdb's copy, which holds only in-frame ones; the method was immunoSEQ multiplex PCR. The sample lists about 41,000 clones; roughly 91% were seen once. The genes are TRBV5-4 and TRBJ2-5; TRBD2 matches at 11 bases. Material: CD8+ T cells from peripheral blood mononuclear cells, obtained in the first trimester of pregnancy. The source is a female donor with multiple sclerosis, enrolled in a pregnancy study. DNA for the CDR3: TGTGCCAGCAGCTTCTCTAGCGGGGGGACCCCAGAGACCCAGTACTTC. Encoded protein: CASSFSSGGTPETQYF. The full variable domain, with the rest looked up from reference TRBV5-4 and TRBJ2-5, is ETGVTQSPTHLIKTRGQQVTLRCSSQSGHNTVSWYQQALGQGPQFIFQYYREEENGRGNFPPRFSGLQFPNYSSELNVNALELDDSALYLCASSFSSGGTPETQYFGPGTRLLVL.